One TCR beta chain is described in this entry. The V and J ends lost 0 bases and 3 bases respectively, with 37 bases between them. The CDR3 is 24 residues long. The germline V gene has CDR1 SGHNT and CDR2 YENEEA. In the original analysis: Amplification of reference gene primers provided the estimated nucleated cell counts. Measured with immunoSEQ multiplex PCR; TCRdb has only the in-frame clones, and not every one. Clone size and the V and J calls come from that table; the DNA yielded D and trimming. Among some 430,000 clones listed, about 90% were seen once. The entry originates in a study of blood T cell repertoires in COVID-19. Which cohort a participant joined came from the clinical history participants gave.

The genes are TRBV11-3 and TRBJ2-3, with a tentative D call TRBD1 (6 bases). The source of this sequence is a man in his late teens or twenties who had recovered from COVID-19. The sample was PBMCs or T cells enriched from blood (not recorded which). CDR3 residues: CASSLEFLGSWTDILQVRTDTQYF. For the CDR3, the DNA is TGTGCCAGCAGCTTAGAGTTTCTGGGGTCCTGGACAGATATTCTGCAGGTTCGGACAGATACGCAGTATTTT.